This paragraph covers one T cell receptor (beta chain) sequence. What it recognizes is unknown. This CDR3 spans 14 amino acids. Germline V CDR1 and CDR2: MGHRA, YSYEKL. The V and J ends lost 0 bases and 4 bases respectively, with 7 bases between them. Sequenced by immunoSEQ multiplex PCR; TCRdb stores in-frame clones only, minus some. The sample has approximately 94,000 clones, about 87% seen once. This entry is derived from a study of T cell responses to AZD1222 COVID-19 vaccine. Study-wide results and caveats: Only a handful of AZD1222 recipients, more than five in all, had baseline seropositivity.

The sample was peripheral blood, taken on day 0 of AZD1222 vaccination. The TCR sequence derives from an adult in good health. The rearrangement links TRBV4-1 to TRBJ1-5; D gene uncertain. The DNA of the CDR3 is TGCGCCAGCAGCCAAGATACCAGGAATCAGCCCCAGCATTTT. Translating it yields CASSQDTRNQPQHF.